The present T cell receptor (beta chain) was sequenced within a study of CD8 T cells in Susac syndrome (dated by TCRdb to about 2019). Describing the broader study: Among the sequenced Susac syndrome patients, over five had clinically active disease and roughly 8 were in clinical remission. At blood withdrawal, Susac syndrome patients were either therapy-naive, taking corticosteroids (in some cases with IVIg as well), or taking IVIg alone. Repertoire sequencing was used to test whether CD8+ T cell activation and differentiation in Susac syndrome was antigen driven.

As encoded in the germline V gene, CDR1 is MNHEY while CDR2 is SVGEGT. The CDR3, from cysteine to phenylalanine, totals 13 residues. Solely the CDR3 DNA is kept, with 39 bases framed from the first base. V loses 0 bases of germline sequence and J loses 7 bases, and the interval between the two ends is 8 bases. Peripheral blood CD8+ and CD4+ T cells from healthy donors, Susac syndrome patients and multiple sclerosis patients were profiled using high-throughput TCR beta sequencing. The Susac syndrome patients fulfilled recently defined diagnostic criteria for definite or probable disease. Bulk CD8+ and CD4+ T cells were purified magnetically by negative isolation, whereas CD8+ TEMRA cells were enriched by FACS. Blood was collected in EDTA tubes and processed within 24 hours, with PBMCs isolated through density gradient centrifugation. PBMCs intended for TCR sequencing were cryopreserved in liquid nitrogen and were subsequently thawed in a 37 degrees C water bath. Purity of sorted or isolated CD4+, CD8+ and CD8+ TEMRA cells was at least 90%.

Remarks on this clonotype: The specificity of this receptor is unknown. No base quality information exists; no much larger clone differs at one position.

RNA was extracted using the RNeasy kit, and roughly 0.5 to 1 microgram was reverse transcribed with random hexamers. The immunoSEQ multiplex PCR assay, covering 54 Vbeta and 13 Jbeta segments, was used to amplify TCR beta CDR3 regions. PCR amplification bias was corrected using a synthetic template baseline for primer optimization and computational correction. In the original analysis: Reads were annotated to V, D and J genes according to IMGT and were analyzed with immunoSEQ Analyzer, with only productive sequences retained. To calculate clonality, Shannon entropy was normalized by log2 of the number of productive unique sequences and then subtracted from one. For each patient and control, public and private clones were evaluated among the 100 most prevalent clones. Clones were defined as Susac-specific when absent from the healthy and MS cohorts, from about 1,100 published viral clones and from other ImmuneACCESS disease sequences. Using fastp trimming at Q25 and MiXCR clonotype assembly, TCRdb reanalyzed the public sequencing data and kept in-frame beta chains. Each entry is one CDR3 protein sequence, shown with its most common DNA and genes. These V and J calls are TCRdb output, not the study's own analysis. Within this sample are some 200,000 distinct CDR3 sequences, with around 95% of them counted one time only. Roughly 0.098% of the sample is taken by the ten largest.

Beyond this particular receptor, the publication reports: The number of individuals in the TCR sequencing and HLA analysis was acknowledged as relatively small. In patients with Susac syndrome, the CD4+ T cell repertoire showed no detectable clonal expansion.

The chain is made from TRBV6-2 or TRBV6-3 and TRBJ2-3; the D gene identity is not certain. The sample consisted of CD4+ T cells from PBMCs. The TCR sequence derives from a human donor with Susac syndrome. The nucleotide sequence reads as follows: TGTGCCAGCAGTTACTCTCAGCTAAATACGCAGTATTTT. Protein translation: CASSYSQLNTQYF.